This record looks at one TCR beta chain sequence and its context. Antigen: not known. Amplification used primers for 54 TRBV and 13 TRBJ segments. Pre-culture CD4+ samples were sequenced deeply, targeting some 220,000 T cell genomes. The assay was immunoSEQ multiplex PCR, and TCRdb's table has in-frame clones only and misses some. The sample holds around 90,000 clones, roughly 86% seen once. This sample was included in a study of T cell repertoires and HLA-DP antigens. Study at large: Pre-culture CD4+ samples used around 1,200 ng DNA versus around 200 ng for CD137+CD4+ sorts. General study points: Against one allele, clones undetected before culture averaged roughly 38%; against the other, 50.6%.

Trimming left V 4 bases short and J 11 bases short, with 11 bases between. This CDR3 is built from 11 residues. In germline, CDR1 is SGHKS, CDR2 YYEKEE (reference sequence). The chain combines TRBV5-5 with TRBJ2-3; D may be TRBD1 or TRBD2 (5 bases each). This receptor was obtained from a man aged 45-65 years in good health and CMV-seronegative. The sequencing input was CD4+ T cells from PBMCs. The CDR3 here is CASSRDPRQYF. CDR3 coding DNA: TGTGCCAGCAGCAGGGACCCTAGGCAGTATTTT.